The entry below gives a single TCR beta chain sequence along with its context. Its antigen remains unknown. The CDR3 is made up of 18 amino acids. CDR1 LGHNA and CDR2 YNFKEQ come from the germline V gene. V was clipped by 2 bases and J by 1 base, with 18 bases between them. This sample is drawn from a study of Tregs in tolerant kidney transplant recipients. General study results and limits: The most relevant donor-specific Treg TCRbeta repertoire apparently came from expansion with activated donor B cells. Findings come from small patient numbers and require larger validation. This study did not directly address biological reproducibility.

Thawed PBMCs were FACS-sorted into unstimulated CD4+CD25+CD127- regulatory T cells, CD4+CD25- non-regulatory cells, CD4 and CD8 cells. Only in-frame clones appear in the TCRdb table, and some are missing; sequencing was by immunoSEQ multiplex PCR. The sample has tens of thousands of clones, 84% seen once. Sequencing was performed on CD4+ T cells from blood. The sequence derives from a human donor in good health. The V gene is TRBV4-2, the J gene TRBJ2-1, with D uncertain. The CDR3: CASSQRTAALVSYNEQFF. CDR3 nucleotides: TGTGCCAGCAGCCAAAGAACCGCCGCGTTGGTATCCTACAATGAGCAGTTCTTC.